These 25 T cell receptor beta chains share one sample of origin, sequenced in a study of cytomegalovirus exposure and HLA in healthy donors. The PCR employed 60 Vbeta primers together with 13 Jbeta primers. Assay: immunoSEQ multiplex PCR; the TCRdb copy retains only in-frame clones and omits some. The sample comprises some 98,000 clones, about four fifths of which are singletons, and approximately 4% rests with the top ten. The sequenced material came from PBMCs. Receptor source: a female donor in good health and CMV-seropositive.

The chain links TRBV29-1 to TRBJ1-4, with TRBD1 matching over 9 bases. V lost 6 bases to trimming and J lost 3 bases; unmatched junction nucleotides: 11. The germline CDR1 and CDR2 sequences are SQVTM and ANQGSEA. CDR3 length: 16 amino acids. The CDR3 is CSVGDRVFGSNEKLFF. The DNA of the CDR3 is TGCAGCGTCGGGGACAGGGTATTTGGGTCTAATGAAAAACTGTTTTTT.

This chain uses TRBV5-1 with TRBJ2-3, with D uncertain. Trimming pared 0 bases from V and 3 bases from J, leaving 5 bases between. The germline V gene has CDR1 SGHRS and CDR2 YFSETQ. CDR3 length: 13 residues. The CDR3 bases are TGCGCCAGCAGCTTGGGACTTACAGATACGCAGTATTTT. This codes for CASSLGLTDTQYF.

The V gene is TRBV9, the J gene TRBJ1-4, with D possibly TRBD1 on 6 matching bases. CDR3 length equals 15 residues. Germline-derived CDR1 and CDR2 are SGDLS and YYNGEE. With 1 base removed from V and 3 bases from J, the gap between germline ends came to 10 bases. CDR3 region: CASSVSGVPNEKLFF. The CDR3 DNA follows: TGTGCCAGCAGCGTATCAGGGGTACCTAATGAAAAACTGTTTTTT.

The genes are TRBV14 and TRBJ1-6; D possibly corresponds to TRBD1 (6 bases). Trimming shortened V by 5 bases and J by 4 bases, and 12 bases separated the two germline ends. This CDR3 region has 15 residues. CDR1 and CDR2 from the germline V gene are SGHDN and FVKESK. The CDR3 nucleotides are TGTGCCAGCAGCGCAATCCAGGGGTATAATTCACCCCTCCACTTT. Encoded protein: CASSAIQGYNSPLHF.

The rearrangement uses TRBV7-5 and TRBJ1-5; the table's D gene call, TRBD1, was not cross checked with the DNA. TRBV7-5 is annotated as a pseudogene. CDR3 size: 20 residues. The CDR3 nucleotides read TGTGCCAGAAGCCGCCGGGACAGGGGGCGTAGGGGTATTAGCAATCAGCCCCAGCATTTT. Its protein product is CARSRRDRGRRGISNQPQHF.

This chain connects TRBV19 to TRBJ1-4; 7 bases line up with TRBD1. Trimming removed 3 bases from V and 8 bases from J; junction bases left unmatched: 12. CDR1 and CDR2 from the germline V gene are LNHDA and SQIVND (reference sequence). The CDR3 loop spans 16 amino acids. The CDR3 is CASSMSGSAGGEKLFF. CDR3 nucleotide sequence: TGTGCCAGTAGTATGTCAGGTTCGGCAGGGGGGGAAAAACTGTTTTTT.

The chain links TRBV2 to TRBJ1-2; 10 nucleotides agree with TRBD1. CDR1 is SNHLY, CDR2 FYNNEI, per germline. This CDR3 is 15 amino acids long. V was pared by 8 bases and J by 3 bases, with 9 bases of the junction left unmatched. The CDR3, as DNA: TGTGCCAGCCCTTTTCGGACAGGGGGGTACTATGGCTACACCTTC. It is translated as CASPFRTGGYYGYTF.

This chain connects TRBV9 to TRBJ2-1; possibly TRBD2 for D (5 bases). CDR1 SGDLS and CDR2 YYNGEE come from the germline V gene. The ends were cut back, 0 bases at V and 3 bases at J, with 16 bases in the middle. This CDR3 has 17 residues. CDR3 nucleotide sequence: TGTGCCAGCAGCGTAGAAGGTTGGCGGGCGTTCTACAATGAGCAGTTCTTC. Amino acid sequence: CASSVEGWRAFYNEQFF.

V is TRBV4-1 and J is TRBJ1-5, with D maybe TRBD1 (6 bases). Per germline, CDR1 MGHRA and CDR2 YSYEKL. The V gene lost 1 base and the J gene lost 3 bases, with 10 bases spanning the gap. The CDR3 is 15 residues long. The CDR3 DNA follows: TGCGCCAGCAGCCAAGCGTCAGGGGTCAATCAGCCCCAGCATTTT. It specifies CASSQASGVNQPQHF.

V gene TRBV4-1 combines with J gene TRBJ1-6, with 7 bases fitting TRBD1. CDR1 and CDR2 from the germline V gene are MGHRA and YSYEKL. This CDR3 is built from 14 residues. Losses at the gene ends were 7 bases for V and 0 bases for J; bases not matched to a gene: 0. The CDR3 sequence is CASKGASYNSPLHF. The CDR3 DNA reads TGCGCCAGCAAGGGGGCCTCCTATAATTCACCCCTCCACTTT.

This chain uses TRBV2 with TRBJ2-7, with 8 bases aligning to TRBD2. This CDR3 spans 13 amino acids. Germline loops: CDR1 SNHLY, CDR2 FYNNEI. With 11 bases clipped from V and 0 bases from J, the junction kept 6 bases outside the gene matches. The CDR3 reads CASAGGLSYEQYF. CDR3 bases: TGTGCCTCGGCGGGGGGACTCTCCTACGAGCAGTACTTC.

The chain couples TRBV19 to TRBJ2-3; 7 nucleotides align to TRBD1. V dropped 1 base and J dropped 6; count of bases not matched to a gene: 7. The CDR3 spans 15 residues. The germline gives CDR1 LNHDA, CDR2 SQIVND (reference sequence). CDR3: CASSIVRTGSDTQYF. DNA of the CDR3: TGTGCCAGTAGTATAGTCCGGACAGGTTCGGATACGCAGTATTTT.

The chain links TRBV19 to TRBJ2-1; 7 bases match TRBD2. V trimming: 5 bases; J trimming: 4 bases; junction bases outside the gene matches: 14. The CDR3 has 17 residues. The germline CDR1 and CDR2 sequences are LNHDA and SQIVND (reference sequence). CDR3: CASSPPLAAQYYNEQFF. DNA for the CDR3: TGTGCCAGTAGTCCCCCGCTAGCGGCCCAGTATTACAATGAGCAGTTCTTC.

The chain carries TRBV18 and TRBJ1-1, with D possibly matching TRBD1 (5 bases). V lost 10 bases and J lost 3, with 15 bases in between. The CDR3 runs to 13 residues. Germline values: CDR1 KGHSH, CDR2 LQKENI. CDR3 bases: TGTGCCACCTTTCAGGGAGGAGACACTGAAGCTTTCTTT. Protein: CATFQGGDTEAFF. Full variable domain (outside the CDR3, taken from reference TRBV18 and TRBJ1-1): NAGVMQNPRHLVRRRGQEARLRCSPMKGHSHVYWYRQLPEEGLKFMVYLQKENIIDESGMPKERFSAEFPKEGPSILRIQQVVRGDSAAYFCATFQGGDTEAFFGQGTRLTVV.

On this clone itself: Other DNA variants within this sample encode the same CDR3. This rearrangement joins TRBV9 to TRBJ2-3, with 9 bases that match TRBD1. Germline CDR1 is SGDLS and CDR2 is YYNGEE. V trimming: 5 bases; J trimming: 5 bases; junction bases outside the gene matches: 6. The CDR3 has 14 amino acids. CDR3 nucleotides: TGTGCCAGCAGTGTACAGGGGGCGGGAGATACGCAGTATTTT. Amino acid sequence: CASSVQGAGDTQYF.

This chain connects TRBV7-3 to TRBJ1-1; D is possibly TRBD1 (6 bases). V was cut by 4 bases and J by 8 bases, with 14 bases left in between. Germline-derived CDR1 and CDR2 are SGHTA and FQGTGA. The CDR3 totals 13 residues. Written as DNA, the CDR3 is TGTGCCAGCAGCTACTTAACCGGGACAGAAGCTTTCTTT. Translating gives CASSYLTGTEAFF.

The V call is TRBV18, the J call TRBJ1-5; the D is unclear. V lost 6 bases and J 5 bases, leaving 17 bases between the germline ends. In germline, CDR1 is KGHSH, CDR2 LQKENI. The CDR3 is 15 residues long. The CDR3 sequence: CASSPNRGIYQPQHF. Written as DNA, the CDR3 is TGTGCCAGCTCCCCAAACCGCGGAATTTATCAGCCCCAGCATTTT. Supplemented by reference TRBV18 and TRBJ1-5, the full variable domain reads NAGVMQNPRHLVRRRGQEARLRCSPMKGHSHVYWYRQLPEEGLKFMVYLQKENIIDESGMPKERFSAEFPKEGPSILRIQQVVRGDSAAYFCASSPNRGIYQPQHFGDGTRLSIL.

The chain uses TRBV6-6 and TRBJ2-7, with D possibly matching TRBD1 (6 bases). CDR3 length: 13 residues. Trimming took off 7 bases at V and 4 bases at J, with 14 bases between the two ends. Germline assignment: CDR1 MNHNY and CDR2 SVGAGI (reference sequence). The CDR3 spells CASKGDQLYEQYF. CDR3 nucleotide sequence: TGTGCCAGCAAGGGGGACCAACTGTACGAGCAGTACTTC.

The CDR3 nucleotides are TGTGCCAGCAGCTTAGAGCGCTACGAGCAGTACTTC. Its translation is CASSLERYEQYF. The chain uses TRBV7-2 and TRBJ2-7; D is undetermined. The ends were cut back, 1 base at V and 3 bases at J, with 4 bases in the middle. The germline V gene has CDR1 SGHTA and CDR2 FQGNSA. The CDR3 runs to 12 residues. The entire variable domain, with the rest obtained from reference TRBV7-2 and TRBJ2-7, is as follows: GAGVSQSPSNKVTEKGKDVELRCDPISGHTALYWYRQSLGQGLEFLIYFQGNSAPDKSGLPSDRFSAERTGGSVSTLTIQRTQQEDSAVYLCASSLERYEQYFGPGTRLTVT.

The chain is built from TRBV29-1 and TRBJ1-2, with D tentatively TRBD1 (6 bases). Germline V lookup: CDR1 SQVTM, CDR2 ANQGSEA. The V and J ends lost 3 bases and 4 bases respectively, with 9 bases between them. The CDR3 loop spans 12 amino acids. CDR3 residues: CSVDRGFYGYTF. The CDR3 DNA follows: TGCAGCGTTGACAGGGGATTCTATGGCTACACCTTC. Full variable domain (rest looked up from reference TRBV29-1 and TRBJ1-2): SAVISQKPSRDICQRGTSLTIQCQVDSQVTMMFWYRQQPGQSLTLIATANQGSEATYESGFVIDKFPISRPNLTFSTLTVSNMSPEDSSIYLCSVDRGFYGYTFGSGTRLTVV.

The CDR3, as DNA: TGTGCCAGCAGAAGGGGGGGAGTTGCGAACACTGAAGCTTTCTTT. Amino acids: CASRRGGVANTEAFF. The chain joins TRBV5-4 to TRBJ1-1; tentatively, D is TRBD1 (6 bases). V gave up 5 bases and J gave up 1 base, with 15 bases separating them. The germline V gene encodes CDR1 SGHNT and CDR2 YYREEE (reference sequence). The CDR3 loop spans 15 amino acids.

In this sample, this clone turned up a few times. The CDR3 protein is CASSADGGPRMYEQYF. DNA of the CDR3: TGTGCCAGCAGTGCCGACGGAGGGCCCAGAATGTACGAGCAGTACTTC. V gene TRBV6-1 combines with J gene TRBJ2-7; possibly TRBD2 for D (6 bases). The CDR3 spans 16 residues. Trimming took off 4 bases at V and 4 bases at J, with 20 bases between the two ends. Germline values: CDR1 MNHNS, CDR2 SASEGT.

The chain uses TRBV15 and TRBJ1-2, with D possibly matching TRBD1 (6 bases). The V gene's germline CDR1 is LNHNV and CDR2 YYDKDF (reference sequence). Trimming took 4 bases from V and 4 from J, leaving 10 bases between them. This CDR3 is 13 amino acids long. CDR3 region: CATSKDSSYGYTF. CDR3 nucleotides: TGTGCCACCAGCAAGGACAGTAGCTATGGCTACACCTTC.

This clone was seen a single time. The chain is built from TRBV6-6 and TRBJ1-1; tentatively, D is TRBD1 (5 bases). This CDR3 has 15 amino acids. V lost 2 bases and J lost 1, with 11 bases in between. Germline CDR1 MNHNY, CDR2 SVGAGI (reference sequence). In DNA form, the CDR3 reads TGTGCCAGCAGTTACCCGCGGCAGGGGAACACTGAAGCTTTCTTT. Protein sequence: CASSYPRQGNTEAFF.

The chain uses TRBV27 and TRBJ2-7; 7 bases fit TRBD2. Germline CDR1 reads MNHEY; CDR2 reads SMNVEV (reference sequence). This CDR3 contains 15 residues. The ends lost 8 bases at V and 7 bases at J; junction bases unmatched: 17. CDR3 amino acids: CASGRGVLEGREQYF. DNA for the CDR3: TGTGCCAGCGGCCGGGGGGTCTTGGAGGGGAGGGAGCAGTACTTC.